These 23 T cell receptor beta chains were all obtained from the same sample, sequenced in a study of T cells in Graves' hyperthyroidism and ophthalmopathy. RNA transcripts were the template for amplifying TCR beta CDR3 regions. TCR CDR3 underwent first-round RT-PCR with the HTBI primer set. TCRdb called the multiplex PCR reads again in MiXCR, with one record for every CDR3 protein. The sample has under 400,000 distinct CDR3 sequences, about 15% seen once; the top ten hold about 30%. The source material was blood. The receptors were gathered from a woman younger than 30 with Graves' hyperthyroidism that later progressed to Graves' ophthalmopathy.

The chain uses TRBV5-4 and TRBJ2-1; perhaps TRBD2 as D (6 bases). CDR3 length: 14 residues. Trimming stripped 6 bases from V and 3 bases from J, with 13 bases between. Germline V gene sequence: CDR1 SGHNT, CDR2 YYREEE (reference sequence). The CDR3 DNA reads as TGTGCCAGCACGGCTAGCGACCTCTACAATGAGCAGTTCTTC. This gives the protein CASTASDLYNEQFF. The full variable domain, completed using reference TRBV5-4 and TRBJ2-1, is ETGVTQSPTHLIKTRGQQVTLRCSSQSGHNTVSWYQQALGQGPQFIFQYYREEENGRGNFPPRFSGLQFPNYSSELNVNALELDDSALYLCASTASDLYNEQFFGPGTRLTVL.

In this sample, this clonotype turned up many times. The chain links TRBV11-2 to TRBJ2-3, with 8 nucleotides matching TRBD2. The CDR3 runs 17 residues. J lost 3 bases, V lost 1 base, and 9 bases had no gene match. Germline values: CDR1 SGHAT, CDR2 FQNNGV. CDR3 loop: CASSLAGGGGFTDTQYF. The CDR3, as DNA: TGTGCCAGCAGCTTAGCGGGGGGGGGAGGCTTTACAGATACGCAGTATTTT.

The DNA of the CDR3 is TGCGCCAGCAGCCCCGGCGTCGGGAGGGCGGGTGAGCAGTTCTTC. Translating it yields CASSPGVGRAGEQFF. This sequence joins TRBV4-1 and TRBJ2-1; 8 nucleotides line up with TRBD2. From germline, CDR1 is MGHRA and CDR2 YSYEKL. With 4 bases clipped from V and 9 bases from J, the junction kept 11 bases outside the gene matches. CDR3 length: 15 residues.

This clonotype was seen more than once but under ten times. The CDR3 sequence: CASSLKKNGELFF. The CDR3, as DNA: TGTGCCAGCAGTTTAAAGAAGAACGGGGAGCTGTTTTTT. This chain uses TRBV27 with TRBJ2-2; no reliable D call. Looked up from germline, CDR1 is MNHEY and CDR2 is SMNVEV (reference sequence). The CDR3 loop spans 13 amino acids. V was trimmed by 2 bases and J by 7 bases, leaving 8 bases between them.

V is TRBV29-1 and J is TRBJ2-7, with 9 bases aligning to TRBD1. Germline V gives CDR1 SQVTM, CDR2 ANQGSEA. The ends lost 7 bases at V and 2 bases at J; junction bases unmatched: 3. This CDR3 has 12 amino acids. The CDR3 sequence: CSAGQGTYEQYF. In nucleotides, the CDR3 is TGCAGCGCGGGACAGGGTACCTACGAGCAGTACTTC.

This clonotype was seen ten or more times. This chain connects TRBV6-1 to TRBJ2-7; TRBD1 agrees at 8 bases. The germline V gene has CDR1 MNHNS and CDR2 SASEGT. V was clipped by 5 bases and J by 1 base; unmatched bases: 13. CDR3 length: 17 amino acids. Here the CDR3 reads CASSTGSQGVYSYEQYF. The CDR3 bases are TGTGCCAGCAGTACGGGGTCACAGGGGGTCTATTCCTACGAGCAGTACTTC.

Ten or more counts support this clonotype. The chain uses TRBV20-1 and TRBJ2-5; a possible D gene is TRBD2 (6 bases). V was clipped by 6 bases and J by 1 base, with 21 bases between them. The CDR3 runs to 16 residues. The germline V gene has CDR1 DFQATT and CDR2 SNEGSKA (reference sequence). The CDR3 nucleotides are TGCAGTGCCTGGGACTTCTACACGCCCCTCCAAGAGACCCAGTACTTC. The encoded protein is CSAWDFYTPLQETQYF.

About this clonotype: This clone may be a read error of a much larger clone one base away. The rearrangement uses TRBV7-2 and TRBJ2-1; D is unclear. Germline CDR1 and CDR2: SGHTA and FQGNSA. The CDR3 covers 13 residues. CDR3: CASSLAPYNDQFF. CDR3 sequence (DNA): TGTGCCAGCAGCTTAGCCCCCTACAATGATCAGTTCTTC. Combining the CDR3 with reference TRBV7-2 and TRBJ2-1 gives the whole variable domain GAGVSQSPSNKVTEKGKDVELRCDPISGHTALYWYRQSLGQGLEFLIYFQGNSAPDKSGLPSDRFSAERTGGSVSTLTIQRTQQEDSAVYLCASSLAPYNDQFFGPGTRLTVL.

The chain links TRBV27 to TRBJ1-5; D is uncertain. This CDR3 has 14 residues. V was pared by 6 bases and J by 0 bases, with 9 bases between. The V gene's germline CDR1 is MNHEY and CDR2 SMNVEV (reference sequence). The CDR3 nucleotides read TGTGCCAGCAGCATGGGCGATAGCAATCAGCCCCAGCATTTT. Translated, it gives CASSMGDSNQPQHF.

V is TRBV4-1 and J is TRBJ2-7; 12 bases match TRBD1. CDR3 length: 17 amino acids. With 1 base clipped from V and 3 bases from J, the junction kept 7 bases outside the gene matches. Germline lookup yields CDR1 MGHRA and CDR2 YSYEKL. CDR3 loop: CASSQGPGTGGFYEQYF. DNA for the CDR3: TGCGCCAGCAGCCAAGGGCCCGGGACAGGGGGCTTCTACGAGCAGTACTTC.

The CDR3: CASSIRTEAFF. CDR3 DNA: TGTGCCAGCAGTATCCGGACTGAAGCTTTCTTT. The V and J genes are TRBV25-1 and TRBJ1-1; the D is unclear. The V and J ends lost 5 bases and 5 bases respectively, with 6 bases between them. The germline V gene encodes CDR1 MGHDK and CDR2 SYGVNS. The CDR3 length is 11 residues.

This clonotype was found many times. The rearrangement links TRBV27 to TRBJ2-1; D assignment may be TRBD1 or TRBD2 (5 bases each). The CDR3 has 13 amino acids. Germline CDR1 reads MNHEY; CDR2 reads SMNVEV (reference sequence). V was pared by 5 bases and J by 6 bases, with 11 bases between. CDR3 nucleotide sequence: TGTGCCAGCAGTCCGTCTGGGGGCAATGAGCAGTTCTTC. Residues: CASSPSGGNEQFF.

The V call is TRBV9, the J call TRBJ1-2, with no clear D. Looked up from germline, CDR1 is SGDLS and CDR2 is YYNGEE. Trimming took off 0 bases at V and 4 bases at J, with 10 bases between the two ends. The CDR3 has 14 amino acids. The CDR3 loop reads CASSVGGGAYGYTF. The CDR3 region has the DNA TGTGCCAGCAGCGTAGGGGGTGGAGCCTATGGCTACACCTTC.

This clonotype was detected many times. The V gene is TRBV5-1, the J gene TRBJ2-1; the match to TRBD2 covers 10 bases. This CDR3 spans 16 amino acids. V lost 2 bases to trimming and J lost 4 bases; unmatched junction nucleotides: 6. CDR1 SGHRS and CDR2 YFSETQ come from the germline V gene. CDR3 nucleotides: TGCGCCAGCAGCTTCCAGACTAGCGGGCTTTACAATGAGCAGTTCTTC. Its protein product is CASSFQTSGLYNEQFF.

In its sample, this clonotype was seen many times. A much larger clonotype is one base distant, so this may be a read error. The chain combines TRBV27 with TRBJ2-3, with D unclear. This CDR3 has 11 amino acids. Germline V gene lookup returns CDR1 MNHEY and CDR2 SMNVEV (reference sequence). Trimming removed 6 bases from V and 2 bases from J, with 3 bases in between. CDR3 in DNA: TGTGCCAGCAGATACACAGATACGCAGTATTTT. Its protein product is CASRYTDTQYF.

The rearrangement joins TRBV30 to TRBJ2-2, with 10 bases fitting TRBD1. This CDR3 has 15 amino acids. V shed 4 bases, J shed 6 bases, and the junction held 8 bases outside the gene matches. From germline, CDR1 is GTSNPN and CDR2 SVGIG (reference sequence). CDR3 nucleotide sequence: TGTGCCTGGATGGCAGACAGGGGGCGTTCCGGGGAGCTGTTTTTT. Residues: CAWMADRGRSGELFF. The full variable domain, in which reference TRBV30 and TRBJ2-2 provide the parts outside the CDR3, is SQTIHQWPATLVQPVGSPLSLECTVEGTSNPNLYWYRQAAGRGLQLLFYSVGIGQISSEVPQNLSASRPQDRQFILSSKKLLLSDSGFYLCAWMADRGRSGELFFGEGSRLTVL.

In its sample, this clonotype was seen many times. The chain recombines TRBV28 with TRBJ2-6; D is perhaps TRBD1 (5 bases). Germline V lookup: CDR1 MDHEN, CDR2 SYDVKM. Deletions cut 5 bases from V and 4 bases from J, with 12 bases between. The CDR3 is 15 amino acids. CDR3 sequence reads: CASSPQGPGANVLTF. The CDR3, as DNA: TGTGCCAGCAGTCCTCAGGGCCCCGGGGCCAACGTCCTGACTTTC.

CDR3 loop: CASIPGASGTPNTGELFF. As DNA, the CDR3 is TGTGCCAGTATCCCAGGGGCTAGCGGGACCCCGAACACCGGGGAGCTGTTTTTT. The chain couples TRBV19 to TRBJ2-2, with 9 bases lining up with TRBD2. The germline gives CDR1 LNHDA, CDR2 SQIVND (reference sequence). The CDR3 has 18 residues. Germline trimming cut 7 bases from V and 0 bases from J; bases unmatched to any gene: 12.

This clonotype was recorded many times. The genes are TRBV30 and TRBJ2-7, with TRBD2 as a possible D gene (5 bases). Germline V gives CDR1 GTSNPN, CDR2 SVGIG (reference sequence). This CDR3 has 16 residues. Trimming stripped 1 base from V and 0 bases from J, with 16 bases between. CDR3 bases: TGTGCCTGGAGTGACCCGGGGTTGCGGCTCTCCTACGAGCAGTACTTC. The encoded protein is CAWSDPGLRLSYEQYF. Complete variable domain (other parts from reference TRBV30 and TRBJ2-7): SQTIHQWPATLVQPVGSPLSLECTVEGTSNPNLYWYRQAAGRGLQLLFYSVGIGQISSEVPQNLSASRPQDRQFILSSKKLLLSDSGFYLCAWSDPGLRLSYEQYFGPGTRLTVT.

Here the CDR3 reads CASSGQVYEQYF. DNA of the CDR3: TGTGCCAGCAGCGGACAGGTCTACGAGCAGTACTTC. J is TRBJ2-7 and V is TRBV28; 7 nucleotides line up with TRBD1. The germline V gene encodes CDR1 MDHEN and CDR2 SYDVKM. The CDR3 is 12 residues long. With V trimmed by 6 bases and J by 3 bases, 2 bases remained unmatched.

The chain recombines TRBV9 with TRBJ2-2; 7 bases match TRBD2. The germline CDR1 and CDR2 sequences are SGDLS and YYNGEE. V lost 0 bases and J lost 4; bases outside the gene matches: 6. The CDR3 consists of 16 residues. The CDR3 is CASSVDAGARTGELFF. The CDR3 nucleotides are TGTGCCAGCAGCGTAGACGCGGGAGCCCGCACCGGGGAGCTGTTTTTT.

The gene calls are TRBV9 and TRBJ2-5; D not resolved. The CDR3 is 16 amino acids. CDR1 is SGDLS, CDR2 YYNGEE, per germline. The V gene lost 0 bases and the J gene lost 1 base, with 13 bases spanning the gap. This CDR3 is CASSVEFGLGQETQYF. CDR3 bases: TGTGCCAGCAGCGTAGAGTTCGGGCTAGGCCAAGAGACCCAGTACTTC.

At least ten counts were recorded for this clonotype. V and J are TRBV2 and TRBJ2-7; perhaps TRBD2 as D (5 bases). Trimming stripped 0 bases from V and 0 bases from J, with 12 bases between. CDR3 length equals 16 residues. CDR1 is SNHLY, CDR2 FYNNEI, per germline. CDR3 loop: CASSEAGLTNSYEQYF. The CDR3 nucleotides are TGTGCCAGCAGTGAAGCGGGGTTGACTAACTCCTACGAGCAGTACTTC.